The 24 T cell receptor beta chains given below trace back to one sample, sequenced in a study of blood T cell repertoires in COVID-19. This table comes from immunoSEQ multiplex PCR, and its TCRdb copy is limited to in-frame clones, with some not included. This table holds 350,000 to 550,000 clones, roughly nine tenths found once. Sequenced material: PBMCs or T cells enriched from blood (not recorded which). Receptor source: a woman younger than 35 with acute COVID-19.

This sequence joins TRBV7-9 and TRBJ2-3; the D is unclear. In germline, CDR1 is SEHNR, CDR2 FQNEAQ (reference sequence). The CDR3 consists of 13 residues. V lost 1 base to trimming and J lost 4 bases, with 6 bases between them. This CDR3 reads CASSLGVADTQYF. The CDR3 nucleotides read TGTGCCAGCAGCTTAGGAGTCGCAGATACGCAGTATTTT.

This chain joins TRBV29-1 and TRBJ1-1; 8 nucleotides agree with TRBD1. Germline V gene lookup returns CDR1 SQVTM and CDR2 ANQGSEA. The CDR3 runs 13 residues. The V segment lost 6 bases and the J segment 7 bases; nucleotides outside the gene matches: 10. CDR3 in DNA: TGCAGCGTAATAGGACAGGGAATCAGTGAAGCTTTCTTT. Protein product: CSVIGQGISEAFF. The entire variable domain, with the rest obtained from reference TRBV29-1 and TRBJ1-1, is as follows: SAVISQKPSRDICQRGTSLTIQCQVDSQVTMMFWYRQQPGQSLTLIATANQGSEATYESGFVIDKFPISRPNLTFSTLTVSNMSPEDSSIYLCSVIGQGISEAFFGQGTRLTVV.

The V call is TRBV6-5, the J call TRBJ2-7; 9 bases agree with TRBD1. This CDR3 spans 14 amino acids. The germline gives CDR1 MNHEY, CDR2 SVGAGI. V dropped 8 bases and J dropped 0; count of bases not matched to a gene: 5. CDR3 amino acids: CASWDRVISYEQYF. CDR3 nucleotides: TGTGCCAGCTGGGACAGGGTCATCTCCTACGAGCAGTACTTC.

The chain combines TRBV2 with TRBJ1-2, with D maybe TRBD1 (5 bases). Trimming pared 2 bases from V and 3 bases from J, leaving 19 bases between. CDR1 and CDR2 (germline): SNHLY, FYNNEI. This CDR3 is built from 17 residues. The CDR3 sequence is CASSERSPRADDYGYTF. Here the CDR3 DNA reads TGTGCCAGCAGTGAAAGATCCCCCAGGGCCGACGACTATGGCTACACCTTC.

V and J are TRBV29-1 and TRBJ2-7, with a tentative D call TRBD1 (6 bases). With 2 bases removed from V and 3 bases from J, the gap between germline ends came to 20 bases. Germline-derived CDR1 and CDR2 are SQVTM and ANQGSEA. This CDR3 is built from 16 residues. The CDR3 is CSVELVSAGVSYEQYF. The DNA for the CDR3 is TGCAGCGTTGAATTAGTTTCGGCAGGGGTAAGCTACGAGCAGTACTTC.

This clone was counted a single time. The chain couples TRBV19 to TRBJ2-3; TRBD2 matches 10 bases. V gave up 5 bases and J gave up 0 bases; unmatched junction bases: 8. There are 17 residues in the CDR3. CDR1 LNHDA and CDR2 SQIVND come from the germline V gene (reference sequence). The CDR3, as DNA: TGTGCCAGTAGTGAGAGACTAGCGGGCTTTAGCACAGATACGCAGTATTTT. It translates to CASSERLAGFSTDTQYF.

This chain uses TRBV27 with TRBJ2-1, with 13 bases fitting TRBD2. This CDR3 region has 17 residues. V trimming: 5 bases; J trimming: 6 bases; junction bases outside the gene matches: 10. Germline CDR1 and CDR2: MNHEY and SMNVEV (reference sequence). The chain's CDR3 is CASSTRTSGSLGNEQFF. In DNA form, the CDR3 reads TGTGCCAGCAGTACACGGACTAGCGGGAGCCTCGGCAATGAGCAGTTCTTC.

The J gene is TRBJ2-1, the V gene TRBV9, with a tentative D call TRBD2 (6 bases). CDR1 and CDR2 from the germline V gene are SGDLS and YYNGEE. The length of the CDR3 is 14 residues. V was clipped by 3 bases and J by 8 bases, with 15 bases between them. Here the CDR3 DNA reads TGTGCCAGCAGCGCCCCGGGACTGTCGGATGAGCAGTTCTTC. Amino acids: CASSAPGLSDEQFF.

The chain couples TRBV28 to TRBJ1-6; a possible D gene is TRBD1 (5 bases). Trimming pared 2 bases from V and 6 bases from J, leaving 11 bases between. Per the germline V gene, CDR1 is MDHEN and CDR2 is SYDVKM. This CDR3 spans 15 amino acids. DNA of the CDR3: TGTGCCAGCAGTTTAAGGGGCACCCCTAATTCACCCCTCCACTTT. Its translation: CASSLRGTPNSPLHF.

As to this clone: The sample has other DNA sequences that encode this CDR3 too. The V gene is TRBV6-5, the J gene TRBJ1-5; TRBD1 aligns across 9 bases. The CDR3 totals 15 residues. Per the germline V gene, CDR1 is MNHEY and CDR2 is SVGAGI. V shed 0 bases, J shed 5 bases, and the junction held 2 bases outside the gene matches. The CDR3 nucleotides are TGTGCCAGCAGTTACTCGACAGGGGGGGATCAGCCCCAGCATTTT. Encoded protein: CASSYSTGGDQPQHF.

The CDR3 DNA sequence: TGTGCCAGCAGCTTGGCTGGACAGTTTCAGCCCCAGCATTTT. It is translated as CASSLAGQFQPQHF. The chain joins TRBV5-4 to TRBJ1-5; weak D call: TRBD1 (6 bases). Germline CDR1 and CDR2: SGHNT and YYREEE (reference sequence). The CDR3 consists of 14 residues. The V gene lost 0 bases and the J gene lost 6 bases, with 10 bases spanning the gap.

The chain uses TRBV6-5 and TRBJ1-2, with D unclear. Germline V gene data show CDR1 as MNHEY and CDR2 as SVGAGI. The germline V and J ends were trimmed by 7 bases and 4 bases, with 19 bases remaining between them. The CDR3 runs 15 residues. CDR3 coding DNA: TGTGCCAGCACTCACAAGGGAGCCCCTCTCTATGGCTACACCTTC. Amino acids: CASTHKGAPLYGYTF.

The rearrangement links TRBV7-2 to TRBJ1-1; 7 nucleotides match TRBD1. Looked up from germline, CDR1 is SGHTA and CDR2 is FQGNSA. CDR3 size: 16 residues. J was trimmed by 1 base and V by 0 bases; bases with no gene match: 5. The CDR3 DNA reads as TGTGCCAGCAGCTTAGCCGGACAGGTTCCGAACACTGAAGCTTTCTTT. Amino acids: CASSLAGQVPNTEAFF. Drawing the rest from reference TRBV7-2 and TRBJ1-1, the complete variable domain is GAGVSQSPSNKVTEKGKDVELRCDPISGHTALYWYRQSLGQGLEFLIYFQGNSAPDKSGLPSDRFSAERTGGSVSTLTIQRTQQEDSAVYLCASSLAGQVPNTEAFFGQGTRLTVV.

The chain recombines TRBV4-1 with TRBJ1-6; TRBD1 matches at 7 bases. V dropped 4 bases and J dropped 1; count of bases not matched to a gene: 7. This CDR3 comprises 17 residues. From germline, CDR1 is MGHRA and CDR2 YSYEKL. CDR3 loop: CASSPQTGRSYNSPLHF. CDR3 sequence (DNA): TGCGCCAGCAGCCCTCAGACAGGGAGATCCTATAATTCACCCCTCCACTTT.

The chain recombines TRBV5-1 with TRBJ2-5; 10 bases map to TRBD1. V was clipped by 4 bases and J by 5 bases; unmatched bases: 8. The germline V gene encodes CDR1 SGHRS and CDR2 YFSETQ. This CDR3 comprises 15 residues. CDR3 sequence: CASSLSTGGLETQYF. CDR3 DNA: TGCGCCAGCAGCCTCTCGACAGGGGGCTTGGAGACCCAGTACTTC.

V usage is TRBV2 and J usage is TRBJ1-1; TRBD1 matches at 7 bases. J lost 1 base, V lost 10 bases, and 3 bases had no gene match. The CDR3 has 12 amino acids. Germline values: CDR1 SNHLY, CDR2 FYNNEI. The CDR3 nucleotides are TGTGCCATACAGGGGTGGAACACTGAAGCTTTCTTT. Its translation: CAIQGWNTEAFF.

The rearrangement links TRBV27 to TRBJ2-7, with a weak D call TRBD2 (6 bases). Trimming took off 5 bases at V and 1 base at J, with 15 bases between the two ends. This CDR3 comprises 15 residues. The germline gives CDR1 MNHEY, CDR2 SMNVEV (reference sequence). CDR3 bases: TGTGCCAGCAGTAACCGAGCGGGCCTATCCTACGAGCAGTACTTC. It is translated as CASSNRAGLSYEQYF.

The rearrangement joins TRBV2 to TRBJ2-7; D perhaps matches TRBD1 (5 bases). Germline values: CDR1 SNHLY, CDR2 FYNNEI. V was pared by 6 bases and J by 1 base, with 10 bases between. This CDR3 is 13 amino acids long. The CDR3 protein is CASREDISYEQYF. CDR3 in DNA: TGTGCCAGCAGAGAGGACATATCCTACGAGCAGTACTTC. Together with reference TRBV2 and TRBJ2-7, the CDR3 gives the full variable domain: EPEVTQTPSHQVTQMGQEVILRCVPISNHLYFYWYRQILGQKVEFLVSFYNNEISEKSEIFDDQFSVERPDGSNFTLKIRSTKLEDSAMYFCASREDISYEQYFGPGTRLTVT.

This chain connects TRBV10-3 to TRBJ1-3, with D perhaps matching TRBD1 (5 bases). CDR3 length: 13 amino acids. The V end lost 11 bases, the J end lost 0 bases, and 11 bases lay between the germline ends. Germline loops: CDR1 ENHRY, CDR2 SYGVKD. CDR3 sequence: CASRVSSGNTIYF. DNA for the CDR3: TGTGCCTCCAGGGTGAGCTCTGGAAACACCATATATTTT.

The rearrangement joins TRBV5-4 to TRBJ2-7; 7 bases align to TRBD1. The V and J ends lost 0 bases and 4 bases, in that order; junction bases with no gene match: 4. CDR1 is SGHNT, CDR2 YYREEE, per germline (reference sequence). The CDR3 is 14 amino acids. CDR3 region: CASSLGRGKYEQYF. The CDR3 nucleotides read TGTGCCAGCAGCTTGGGCAGGGGGAAGTACGAGCAGTACTTC.

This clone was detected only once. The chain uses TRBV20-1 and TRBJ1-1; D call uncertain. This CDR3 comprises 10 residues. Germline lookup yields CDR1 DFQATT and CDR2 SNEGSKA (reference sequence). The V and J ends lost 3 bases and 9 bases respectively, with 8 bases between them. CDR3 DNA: TGCAGTGCTAGGCGGAACCAAGCTTTCTTT. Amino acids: CSARRNQAFF.

The CDR3 reads CASRISGEYTGELFF. The CDR3 DNA follows: TGTGCCAGTAGAATCTCCGGGGAATACACCGGGGAGCTGTTTTTT. The gene calls are TRBV19 and TRBJ2-2; TRBD2 is a possible D gene (5 bases). CDR3 size: 15 residues. CDR1 LNHDA and CDR2 SQIVND come from the germline V gene (reference sequence). V was shortened by 6 bases and J by 3 bases, with 14 bases between the two germline ends.

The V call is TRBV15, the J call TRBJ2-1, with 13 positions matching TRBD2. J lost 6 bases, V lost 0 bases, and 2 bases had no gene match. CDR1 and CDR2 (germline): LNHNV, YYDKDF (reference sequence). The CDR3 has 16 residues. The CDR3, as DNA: TGTGCCACCAGCAGAGATACTAGCGGGAGGGCCAATGAGCAGTTCTTC. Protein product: CATSRDTSGRANEQFF.

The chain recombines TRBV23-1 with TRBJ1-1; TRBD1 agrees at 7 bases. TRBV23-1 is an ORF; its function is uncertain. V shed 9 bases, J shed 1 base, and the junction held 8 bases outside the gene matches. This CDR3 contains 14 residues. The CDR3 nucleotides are TGCGCCAGACCGGGACAGATGAGGAACACTGAAGCTTTCTTT. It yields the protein CARPGQMRNTEAFF.